This T cell receptor beta chain is from a study of T-cell reconstitution after alpha-beta-depleted transplantation in children (dated by TCRdb to 2016 to 2017). Study-level background: T-cell immune reconstitution after TCRalphabeta/CD19-depleted allogeneic hematopoietic cell transplantation in children was quantitatively tracked in the study by means of TCR repertoire profiling.

This clonotype was found a few times. It lacks a known antigen. No base quality values were provided; no much bigger clone lies one nucleotide off. This sample's treatment or condition label indicates: allogeneic hematopoietic cell transplantation with graft depleted of TCRalphabeta T cells and CD19 B cells. The children who served as transplant recipients had been given grafts of TCRalphabeta/CD19-depleted allogeneic hematopoietic cells. The library was prepared using PCR. Sequencing was carried out with an Illumina HiSeq 2500. TCR libraries were prepared with molecular barcoding, using unique molecular identifiers to normalize TCRbeta repertoire quantification. In-frame beta chains were kept once TCRdb had trimmed the public reads at Q25 with fastp and called clones with MiXCR. Records with the same CDR3 protein are collapsed into one entry carrying the most frequent genes and DNA. In all, the sample holds about 870,000 distinct CDR3 sequences, and roughly 15% of those were seen once. Together, the top ten hold roughly 5% of the sample.

V was cut back by 4 bases and J by 5 bases, leaving a gap of 20 bases between them. The CDR3 numbers 16 residues from cysteine through phenylalanine. Here the CDR3 DNA is all that survives: 48 bases in frame from base 1. The CDR1 and CDR2 encoded by the germline V gene are SGHRS and YFSETQ. Paper-wide results and their limitations: Over the following months the frequencies of hyperexpanded clones went down, and after one year T-cell counts and TCRbeta diversity were mostly credited to newly produced T cells. In some patients, high TCRbeta diversity at day 60 was attributed to recipient T cells and intrathymic progenitors that had survived conditioning. Apparently early alphabetaT-cell count recovery about two months after transplant reportedly relied on only several hundred rapidly expanded clones derived from non-depleted graft cells.

The rearrangement combines TRBV5-1 with TRBJ2-3, with the identity of the D gene unclear. The sample here was PBMCs, mostly from graft donor cells, taken 360 days after TCRalphabeta/CD19-depleted stem cell transplant. This TCR came from a male patient aged 10 to 17 who had a stem cell transplant for acute lymphoblastic leukemia, so the T cells may come from the graft donor. The CDR3 region reads CASSRTPKGPEDTQYF. The base sequence is TGCGCCAGCAGCCGAACGCCCAAGGGTCCCGAAGATACGCAGTATTTT.